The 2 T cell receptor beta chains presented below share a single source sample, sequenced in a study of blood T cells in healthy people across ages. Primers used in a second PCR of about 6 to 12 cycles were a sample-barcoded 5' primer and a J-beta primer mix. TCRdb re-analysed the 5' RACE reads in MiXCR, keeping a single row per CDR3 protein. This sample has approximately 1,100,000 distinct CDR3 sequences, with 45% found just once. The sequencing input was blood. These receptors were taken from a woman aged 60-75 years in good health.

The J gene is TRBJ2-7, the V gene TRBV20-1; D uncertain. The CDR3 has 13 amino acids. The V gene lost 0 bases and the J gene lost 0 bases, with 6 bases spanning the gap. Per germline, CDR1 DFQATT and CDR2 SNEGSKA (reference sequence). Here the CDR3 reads CSARERNSYEQYF. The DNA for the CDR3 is TGCAGTGCTAGAGAGCGGAACTCCTACGAGCAGTACTTC.

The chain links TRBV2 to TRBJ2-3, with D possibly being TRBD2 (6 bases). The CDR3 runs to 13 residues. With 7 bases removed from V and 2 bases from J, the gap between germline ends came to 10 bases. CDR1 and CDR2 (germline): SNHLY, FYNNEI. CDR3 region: CASIGGYTDTQYF. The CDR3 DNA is TGTGCCAGCATCGGGGGTTACACAGATACGCAGTATTTT.